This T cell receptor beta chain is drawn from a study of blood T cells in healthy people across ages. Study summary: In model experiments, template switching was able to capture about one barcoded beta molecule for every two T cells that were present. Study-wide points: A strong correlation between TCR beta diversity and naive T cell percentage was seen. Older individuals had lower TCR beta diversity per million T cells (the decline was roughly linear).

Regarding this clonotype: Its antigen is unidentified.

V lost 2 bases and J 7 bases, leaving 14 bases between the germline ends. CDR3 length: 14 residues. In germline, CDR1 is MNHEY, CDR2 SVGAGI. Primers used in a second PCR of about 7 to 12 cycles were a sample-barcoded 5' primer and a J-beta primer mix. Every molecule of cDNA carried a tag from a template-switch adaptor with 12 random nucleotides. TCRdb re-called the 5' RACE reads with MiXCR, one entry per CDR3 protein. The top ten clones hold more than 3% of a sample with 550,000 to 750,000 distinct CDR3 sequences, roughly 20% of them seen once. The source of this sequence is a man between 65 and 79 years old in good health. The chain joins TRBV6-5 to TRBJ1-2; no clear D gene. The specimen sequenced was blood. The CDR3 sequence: CASSYEASPGGYTF. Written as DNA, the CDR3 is TGTGCCAGCAGTTACGAAGCATCCCCCGGTGGCTACACCTTC.